Detailed here is one T cell receptor beta chain. In the study's own analysis: Counts of nucleated cells, estimated from reference gene primer amplification, were obtained. The data were produced by immunoSEQ multiplex PCR, yet TCRdb's version contains in-frame clones alone and is incomplete. Clone size and V and J calls were adopted from that table, with D and trimming inferred from the DNA. This table has 190,000 or so clones, roughly 80% appearing once. This sample was taken from a study of blood T cell repertoires in COVID-19. Study as a whole: Italy, Spain and the United States were the sources of the convalescent and acute COVID-19 samples. PBMCs, B-cell-depleted T cells, or T cells were the source of the cDNA or gDNA that made up the material.

The V segment lost 1 base and the J segment 1 base; nucleotides outside the gene matches: 13. From germline, CDR1 is SEHNR and CDR2 FQNEAQ (reference sequence). This CDR3 is 18 amino acids long. This rearrangement joins TRBV7-9 to TRBJ2-7; 7 nucleotides match TRBD2. Sample: peripheral blood. The sequence was collected from a man aged 45-60 years who had recovered from COVID-19. CDR3 DNA: TGTGCCAGCAGCTTAGGGTCGGGAGGTAGTTTGGGTTCCTACGAGCAGTACTTC. It codes for CASSLGSGGSLGSYEQYF.